These 20 T cell receptor beta chains came from one sample sequenced in a study of high-grade serous ovarian cancer treatment subgroups. Tumor samples were taken before definitive surgery or chemotherapy. Profiled with immunoSEQ multiplex PCR; TCRdb holds only in-frame clones, not every one. The sample has just over 35,000 clones; approximately 81% are singletons. Sample: tumor tissue. All receptors come from a human donor with high-grade serous ovarian cancer.

This clone has only a few counts. The chain employs TRBV19 and TRBJ1-5; unclear D gene. Germline lookup yields CDR1 LNHDA and CDR2 SQIVND (reference sequence). The CDR3 totals 13 residues. Trimming stripped 5 bases from V and 5 bases from J, with 10 bases between. As DNA, the CDR3 is TGTGCCAGTAGTTTTCGGGGTTATCAGCCCCAGCATTTT. It encodes CASSFRGYQPQHF.

This chain connects TRBV10-2 to TRBJ1-1; D is unresolved. The germline V and J ends were trimmed by 4 bases and 3 bases, with 9 bases remaining between them. In germline, CDR1 is WSHSY, CDR2 SAAADI. The CDR3 length is 13 residues. The CDR3 sequence is CASSVRVDTEAFF. DNA of the CDR3: TGCGCCAGCAGTGTGAGGGTCGACACTGAAGCTTTCTTT.

This clone has a single count. This chain connects TRBV7-2 to TRBJ2-7, with D perhaps given as TRBD1 or TRBD2 (5 bases each). CDR3 size: 15 residues. CDR1 SGHTA and CDR2 FQGNSA come from the germline V gene. V was clipped by 0 bases and J by 6 bases, with 15 bases between them. CDR3: CASSLALRGTSEQYF. Written as DNA, the CDR3 is TGTGCCAGCAGCTTAGCGCTTCGGGGCACCTCCGAGCAGTACTTC.

This clone was counted a few times. The J gene is TRBJ2-1, the V gene TRBV6-1; D is ambiguous. Deletions cut 10 bases from V and 5 bases from J, with 12 bases between. This CDR3 region has 12 residues. Germline V gene lookup returns CDR1 MNHNS and CDR2 SASEGT. CDR3 bases: TGTGCCACCGTGTCAAGTCACAATGAGCAGTTCTTC. It is translated as CATVSSHNEQFF.

The J gene is TRBJ2-7, the V gene TRBV7-2, with 8 bases aligning to TRBD2. The J segment lost 2 bases and the V segment lost 3 bases, leaving 6 bases of the junction unmatched. The CDR3 consists of 15 residues. CDR1 is SGHTA and CDR2 is FQGNSA in the germline V gene. The CDR3, as DNA: TGTGCCAGCAGCTTTTCCGGGAGGGCAACCTACGAGCAGTACTTC. Protein sequence: CASSFSGRATYEQYF.

The table lists this clone with a few counts. The chain has TRBV30 and TRBJ1-4, with D unresolved. V was clipped by 3 bases and J by 2 bases, with 13 bases between them. The CDR3 consists of 15 residues. Per the germline V gene, CDR1 is GTSNPN and CDR2 is SVGIG (reference sequence). CDR3: CAWSGGRVTNEKLFF. The CDR3 coding sequence is TGTGCCTGGAGCGGCGGAAGGGTGACTAATGAAAAACTGTTTTTT.

V is TRBV6-6 and J is TRBJ2-2, with 8 positions matching TRBD2. Germline loops: CDR1 MNHNY, CDR2 SVGAGI (reference sequence). The CDR3 consists of 14 residues. With 5 bases clipped from V and 7 bases from J, the junction kept 6 bases outside the gene matches. The CDR3 nucleotides read TGTGCCAGCAGTGGGGGACTAGGCGGCGGGGAGCTGTTTTTT. It encodes CASSGGLGGGELFF.

The chain has TRBV5-1 and TRBJ2-1; a possible D gene is TRBD2 (6 bases). The germline V gene has CDR1 SGHRS and CDR2 YFSETQ. V dropped 4 bases and J dropped 5 bases, with 13 bases sitting between them. This CDR3 has 14 residues. CDR3 in DNA: TGCGCCAGCAGCCTGGGGAGGACTCACAATGAGCAGTTCTTC. It codes for CASSLGRTHNEQFF.

The chain couples TRBV7-3 to TRBJ2-7; 7 bases are a match to TRBD1. V lost 8 bases to trimming and J lost 6 bases; unmatched junction nucleotides: 7. The CDR3 is 12 amino acids. Germline V gene data show CDR1 as SGHTA and CDR2 as FQGTGA. The CDR3 is CASQGETGEQYF. Here the CDR3 DNA reads TGTGCCAGCCAGGGGGAAACGGGCGAGCAGTACTTC.

V is TRBV12-2 and J is TRBJ2-3; TRBD1, the table's D call, lacks a check against the DNA. TRBV12-2 is labeled a pseudogene. This CDR3 region has 15 residues. The CDR3 loop reads CASRSRAGGRDTQYF. CDR3 nucleotide sequence: TGTGCAAGTCGCTCTCGGGCAGGGGGCAGAGATACGCAGTATTTT.

This clone showed up just once. V usage is TRBV10-2 and J usage is TRBJ2-7, with 9 bases lining up with TRBD1. Germline V gene sequence: CDR1 WSHSY, CDR2 SAAADI. The ends lost 6 bases at V and 1 base at J; junction bases unmatched: 7. The CDR3 consists of 15 residues. For the CDR3, the DNA is TGCGCCAGCAGAACCTCCGGACAGGGGTCCTACGAGCAGTACTTC. Translated, it gives CASRTSGQGSYEQYF.

CDR3 nucleotides: TGTGCCAGCAGCTTGAAACCCGGGGTGTTAGGCAAGGCTACAAATCAGCCCCAGCATTTT. This codes for CASSLKPGVLGKATNQPQHF. V usage is TRBV5-5 and J usage is TRBJ1-5; D is undetermined. There are 20 residues in the CDR3. Per the germline V gene, CDR1 is SGHKS and CDR2 is YYEKEE (reference sequence). V lost 1 base to trimming and J lost 4 bases, with 27 bases between them.

The chain employs TRBV7-2 and TRBJ1-3; D might be TRBD1 (5 bases). Trimming cost V 3 bases and J 0 bases, with 6 bases left between them. Germline V gene data show CDR1 as SGHTA and CDR2 as FQGNSA. The CDR3 totals 14 residues. The CDR3 loop reads CASSFQGSGNTIYF. Written as DNA, the CDR3 is TGTGCCAGCAGCTTCCAGGGCTCTGGAAACACCATATATTTT.

This chain links TRBV9 with TRBJ2-2; 8 bases are shared with TRBD2. V lost 1 base and J lost 1; bases outside the gene matches: 9. This CDR3 contains 18 residues. Germline V gene data show CDR1 as SGDLS and CDR2 as YYNGEE. The CDR3 DNA sequence: TGTGCCAGCAGCGTACCCCTAGTAGCGGGGTGGAACACCGGGGAGCTGTTTTTT. Its protein product is CASSVPLVAGWNTGELFF. The full variable domain, its missing parts supplied by reference TRBV9 and TRBJ2-2, is DSGVTQTPKHLITATGQRVTLRCSPRSGDLSVYWYQQSLDQGLQFLIQYYNGEERAKGNILERFSAQQFPDLHSELNLSSLELGDSALYFCASSVPLVAGWNTGELFFGEGSRLTVL.

The chain carries TRBV11-3 and TRBJ1-2, with D hard to call. Per germline, CDR1 SGHNT and CDR2 YENEEA. CDR3 length: 15 residues. Trimming pared 5 bases from V and 5 bases from J, leaving 18 bases between. CDR3 in amino acids: CASSLETGFGYGYTF. CDR3 DNA sequence: TGTGCCAGCAGCCTCGAAACGGGGTTCGGGTATGGCTACACCTTC.

The gene calls are TRBV11-2 and TRBJ1-2, with D perhaps matching TRBD1 (6 bases). This CDR3 spans 14 amino acids. V dropped 1 base and J dropped 7 bases, with 13 bases sitting between them. Germline V gene data show CDR1 as SGHAT and CDR2 as FQNNGV. In DNA, the CDR3 is TGTGCCAGCAGCTTAGTTGCGGCAGGGGCTGGCTACACCTTC. It specifies CASSLVAAGAGYTF. The variable domain in full, with the rest retrieved from reference TRBV11-2 and TRBJ1-2, is EAGVAQSPRYKIIEKRQSVAFWCNPISGHATLYWYQQILGQGPKLLIQFQNNGVVDDSQLPKDRFSAERLKGVDSTLKIQPAKLEDSAVYLCASSLVAAGAGYTFGSGTRLTVV.

CDR3 loop: CASTSRGNTIYF. CDR3 coding DNA: TGTGCCAGTACCTCTCGGGGAAACACCATATATTTT. This chain joins TRBV19 and TRBJ1-3, with D unresolved. The CDR3 runs to 12 residues. Trimming took 7 bases from V and 4 from J, leaving 8 bases between them. Per germline, CDR1 LNHDA and CDR2 SQIVND (reference sequence).

Here the CDR3 reads CASDTQTDTQYF. The CDR3 bases are TGTGCCTCGGACACCCAAACAGATACGCAGTATTTT. The chain links TRBV30 to TRBJ2-3; D possibly corresponds to TRBD1 (5 bases). Germline assignment: CDR1 GTSNPN and CDR2 SVGIG (reference sequence). The CDR3 runs 12 residues. V lost 7 bases, J lost 3 bases, and 11 bases lay in between. Combining the CDR3 with reference TRBV30 and TRBJ2-3 gives the whole variable domain SQTIHQWPATLVQPVGSPLSLECTVEGTSNPNLYWYRQAAGRGLQLLFYSVGIGQISSEVPQNLSASRPQDRQFILSSKKLLLSDSGFYLCASDTQTDTQYFGPGTRLTVL.

V is TRBV6-6 and J is TRBJ1-5, with D possibly matching TRBD1 (5 bases). The V gene's germline CDR1 is MNHNY and CDR2 SVGAGI (reference sequence). There are 15 residues in the CDR3. The ends were cut back, 6 bases at V and 1 base at J, with 13 bases in the middle. This CDR3 reads CASSPIGGSNQPQHF. In DNA form, the CDR3 reads TGTGCCAGCAGCCCTATTGGGGGAAGCAATCAGCCCCAGCATTTT.

The gene calls are TRBV19 and TRBJ2-7; TRBD2 aligns across 7 bases. Germline trimming cut 5 bases from V and 4 bases from J; bases unmatched to any gene: 2. Looked up from germline, CDR1 is LNHDA and CDR2 is SQIVND (reference sequence). The CDR3 totals 12 residues. The CDR3 DNA sequence: TGTGCCAGTAGTGGGGGGGGATACGAGCAGTACTTC. Translated, it gives CASSGGGYEQYF.